This T cell receptor beta chain was recorded in a study of CD8 T cells in Susac syndrome. Random hexamers served to reverse transcribe roughly 0.5 to 1 ug RNA. By means of immunoSEQ multiplex PCR, TCR beta CDR3 spanning 54 Vbeta and 13 Jbeta underwent amplification. TCRdb re-called the immunoSEQ multiplex PCR reads through MiXCR, storing one row per CDR3 protein. The sample records under 200,000 distinct CDR3 sequences, around 94% being singletons. As judged by recently defined diagnostic criteria, patients with Susac syndrome had definite or probable disease. Negative isolation yielded CD8+ and CD4+ T cells; FACS enriched TEMRA cells. The study's findings and limits: The CD4+ T cell repertoires from Susac syndrome exhibited no clonal expansion.

About this clonotype: Antigen unknown.

Germline values: CDR1 MDHEN, CDR2 SYDVKM. J was trimmed by 6 bases and V by 5 bases; bases with no gene match: 10. The CDR3 sequence is 16 residues long. Sequenced input: CD4+ T cells from PBMCs. This TCR was sampled from a human donor with Susac syndrome. V and J are TRBV28 and TRBJ1-5, with TRBD1 matching over 10 bases. CDR3 region: CASSPRDRGGSQPQHF. The DNA of the CDR3 is TGTGCCAGCAGTCCTCGGGACAGGGGAGGAAGTCAGCCCCAGCATTTT.